These 31 T cell receptor beta chains were sequenced from one sample in a study of vaccination and CD4 T cells after COVID-19. TCRdb called the PCR reads again in MiXCR, with one record for every CDR3 protein. The table records about 18,000 distinct CDR3 sequences, about 59% of them present only once. Specimen: CD4+ T cells from blood, collected before SARS-CoV-2 vaccination. The receptors originated from a human donor who had recovered from COVID-19.

The V and J genes are TRBV7-8 and TRBJ2-5, with D perhaps being TRBD1 or TRBD2 (6 bases each). The CDR3 runs 16 residues. Germline values: CDR1 SGHVS, CDR2 FQNEAQ. Trimming pared 4 bases from V and 4 bases from J, leaving 19 bases between. CDR3 in amino acids: CASSSRGAQAVETQYF. CDR3 in DNA: TGTGCCAGCAGCTCTAGGGGGGCGCAGGCTGTAGAGACCCAGTACTTC. Combining the CDR3 with reference TRBV7-8 and TRBJ2-5 gives the whole variable domain GAGVSQSPRYKVAKRGQDVALRCDPISGHVSLFWYQQALGQGPEFLTYFQNEAQLDKSGLPSDRFFAERPEGSVSTLKIQRTQQEDSAVYLCASSSRGAQAVETQYFGPGTRLLVL.

The table lists this clonotype with a few counts. This chain connects TRBV6-1 to TRBJ2-3; tentative D call: TRBD1 (6 bases). The CDR3 has 15 residues. Germline V CDR1 and CDR2: MNHNS, SASEGT. V lost 7 bases and J lost 0, with 14 bases in between. The DNA of the CDR3 is TGTGCCAGCATTTCTACAGGGATCAGCACAGATACGCAGTATTTT. This codes for CASISTGISTDTQYF.

This clonotype was counted a single time. The J gene is TRBJ2-3, the V gene TRBV10-3; 11 bases map to TRBD2. J lost 3 bases, V lost 6 bases, and 5 bases had no gene match. Germline lookup yields CDR1 ENHRY and CDR2 SYGVKD. The CDR3 covers 15 residues. This chain's CDR3 is CAISATSGTTDTQYF. The CDR3 DNA is TGTGCCATCAGCGCGACTAGCGGGACAACAGATACGCAGTATTTT.

V gene TRBV24-1 combines with J gene TRBJ2-3; D gene unclear. Trimming cost V 5 bases and J 9 bases, with 11 bases left between them. This CDR3 contains 12 residues. Germline V gene sequence: CDR1 KGHDR, CDR2 SFDVKD. CDR3 DNA: TGTGCCACCAGTGTGGGTTCGGACACGCAGTATTTT. As protein: CATSVGSDTQYF.

The rearrangement uses TRBV28 and TRBJ2-5; D not certain. Germline V gene sequence: CDR1 MDHEN, CDR2 SYDVKM. Deletions cut 1 base from V and 1 base from J, with 1 base between. CDR3 size: 12 residues. The CDR3 protein is CASSLSQETQYF. The CDR3, as DNA: TGTGCCAGCAGTTTATCCCAAGAGACCCAGTACTTC. The full variable domain, completed using reference TRBV28 and TRBJ2-5, is DVKVTQSSRYLVKRTGEKVFLECVQDMDHENMFWYRQDPGLGLRLIYFSYDVKMKEKGDIPEGYSVSREKKERFSLILESASTNQTSMYLCASSLSQETQYFGPGTRLLVL.

The chain uses TRBV20-1 and TRBJ2-1, with TRBD2 matching over 11 bases. CDR3 length: 17 amino acids. CDR1 DFQATT and CDR2 SNEGSKA come from the germline V gene (reference sequence). Unmatched junction bases numbered 12, after V lost 3 bases and J lost 5 bases. CDR3 nucleotide sequence: TGCAGTGCTAGTGGGCTAGCGGGAGGCCCGGGTCACAATGAGCAGTTCTTC. This translates into CSASGLAGGPGHNEQFF.

The rearrangement links TRBV18 to TRBJ2-5; tentative D call: TRBD1 (6 bases). CDR3 length equals 16 residues. V lost 0 bases to trimming and J lost 6 bases, with 17 bases between them. The germline gives CDR1 KGHSH, CDR2 LQKENI. This chain's CDR3 is CASSPPARRGRKTQYF. The CDR3 DNA sequence: TGTGCCAGCTCACCACCGGCTCGCAGGGGCAGGAAGACCCAGTACTTC.

With respect to this clonotype: Germline is not matched at one junction end, which may reflect a read error. The chain couples TRBV7-2 to TRBJ2-1, with D possibly being TRBD2 (5 bases). The V gene's germline CDR1 is SGHTA and CDR2 FQGNSA. CDR3 length: 14 amino acids. CDR3 region: CASSLAAADPVRGF. In DNA form, the CDR3 reads TGTGCCAGCAGCTTAGCGGCGGCCGACCCGGTACGGGGATTC.

This sequence joins TRBV28 and TRBJ2-7; D unclear. Germline lookup yields CDR1 MDHEN and CDR2 SYDVKM. V lost 5 bases and J 2 bases, leaving 10 bases between the germline ends. This CDR3 has 13 amino acids. CDR3 sequence: CASSGYRAYEQYF. In DNA form, the CDR3 reads TGTGCCAGCAGTGGATACAGAGCCTACGAGCAGTACTTC.

The rearrangement joins TRBV20-1 to TRBJ2-1; the match to TRBD1 covers 7 bases. Germline V gene data show CDR1 as DFQATT and CDR2 as SNEGSKA (reference sequence). The length of the CDR3 is 16 residues. J gave up 1 base and V 4 bases, and 10 bases lay outside the gene matches. CDR3 sequence (DNA): TGCAGTGCTATGGCAGGGGGATCCCTATCCTACAATGAGCAGTTCTTC. This translates into CSAMAGGSLSYNEQFF.

The CDR3: CASSYYGASNQPQHF. The CDR3 DNA reads as TGTGCCAGCAGTTACTACGGGGCCAGCAATCAGCCCCAGCATTTT. J is TRBJ1-5 and V is TRBV6-5; tentative D call: TRBD1 (5 bases). CDR1 is MNHEY and CDR2 is SVGAGI in the germline V gene. The CDR3 spans 15 residues. The V end lost 1 base, the J end lost 1 base, and 8 bases lay between the germline ends.

This clonotype came up a few times. The chain employs TRBV19 and TRBJ1-5, with D perhaps TRBD1 (6 bases). The CDR3 covers 17 residues. With 5 bases removed from V and 0 bases from J, the gap between germline ends came to 17 bases. CDR1 and CDR2 from the germline V gene are LNHDA and SQIVND (reference sequence). CDR3 DNA: TGTGCCAGTAGTCCCCGGGGGGGCCACGATAGCAATCAGCCCCAGCATTTT. Encoded protein: CASSPRGGHDSNQPQHF.

V gene TRBV12-3 or TRBV12-4 combines with J gene TRBJ1-2; D is possibly TRBD1 (5 bases). V was cut by 2 bases and J by 8 bases, with 12 bases left in between. This CDR3 spans 13 amino acids. This CDR3 reads CASSLRRAEGYTF. DNA of the CDR3: TGTGCCAGCAGTTTACGCAGGGCAGAGGGCTACACCTTC.

The chain is built from TRBV19 and TRBJ2-3; TRBD1 agrees at 7 bases. Per the germline V gene, CDR1 is LNHDA and CDR2 is SQIVND (reference sequence). The CDR3 sequence is 14 residues long. Trimming took 7 bases from V and 2 from J; bases not matched to a gene: 6. CDR3 residues: CASTVTGYTDTQYF. In DNA form, the CDR3 reads TGTGCCAGTACCGTGACAGGGTACACAGATACGCAGTATTTT.

The J gene is TRBJ2-7, the V gene TRBV20-1, with 8 bases lining up with TRBD2. The germline V gene has CDR1 DFQATT and CDR2 SNEGSKA (reference sequence). V lost 1 base to trimming and J lost 0 bases; unmatched junction nucleotides: 2. The CDR3 consists of 14 residues. For the CDR3, the DNA is TGCAGTGCTAGAGTCGGGAGGGACTCCTACGAGCAGTACTTC. Translating gives CSARVGRDSYEQYF.

The genes are TRBV6-1 and TRBJ2-3; 7 positions match TRBD2. The CDR3 runs 14 residues. Germline values: CDR1 MNHNS, CDR2 SASEGT. Trimming cost V 8 bases and J 4 bases; bases outside gene matches: 9. This chain's CDR3 is CASGRGSAPDTQYF. The CDR3 bases are TGTGCCAGCGGGCGCGGGAGTGCCCCAGATACGCAGTATTTT.

V and J are TRBV2 and TRBJ2-7, with D possibly matching TRBD1 (5 bases). The CDR3 has 14 amino acids. Germline lookup yields CDR1 SNHLY and CDR2 FYNNEI. Between the trimmed V and J ends, which lost 10 bases and 4 bases, there was a span of 20 bases. The CDR3 sequence: CATPPRGRDYEQYF. The DNA of the CDR3 is TGTGCCACCCCCCCCCGCGGCAGGGATTACGAGCAGTACTTC.

The chain carries TRBV20-1 and TRBJ2-5; TRBD2 might be the D (7 bases). Per germline, CDR1 DFQATT and CDR2 SNEGSKA (reference sequence). Between the trimmed V and J ends, which lost 3 bases and 7 bases, there was a span of 12 bases. CDR3 length equals 12 residues. The CDR3 coding sequence is TGCAGTGCTAGCGGGGGGCAATTGACCCAGTACTTC. The encoded protein is CSASGGQLTQYF.

The rearrangement joins TRBV10-3 to TRBJ2-7, with D possibly matching TRBD2 (5 bases). The CDR3 consists of 14 residues. With 6 bases removed from V and 2 bases from J, the gap between germline ends came to 14 bases. Germline values: CDR1 ENHRY, CDR2 SYGVKD. The CDR3 sequence is CAIRKLADTYEQYF. The CDR3 coding sequence is TGTGCCATCAGGAAGCTAGCTGATACCTACGAGCAGTACTTC.

CDR3 in DNA: TGTGCCAGCAGTTACCTCCGGGACGGTCCTAGCACAGATACGCAGTATTTT. Translated: CASSYLRDGPSTDTQYF. J is TRBJ2-3 and V is TRBV6-5; either TRBD1 or TRBD2 may supply D (5 bases each). Trimming shortened V by 2 bases and J by 0 bases, and 15 bases separated the two germline ends. Looked up from germline, CDR1 is MNHEY and CDR2 is SVGAGI. The CDR3 has 17 amino acids.

This clonotype showed up just once. The chain is built from TRBV6-5 and TRBJ2-7, with 10 bases identical to TRBD1. There are 17 residues in the CDR3. The germline CDR1 and CDR2 sequences are MNHEY and SVGAGI. Trimming removed 0 bases from V and 1 base from J; junction bases left unmatched: 6. The CDR3 region has the DNA TGTGCCAGCAGTTACTCCAAAGGGACAGGGGCATCCTACGAGCAGTACTTC. Translation gives CASSYSKGTGASYEQYF.

The sample holds a few counts of this clonotype. The rearrangement joins TRBV20-1 to TRBJ1-1; weak D call: TRBD1 (6 bases). V was trimmed by 3 bases and J by 10 bases, leaving 18 bases between them. CDR3 length: 13 amino acids. CDR1 is DFQATT, CDR2 SNEGSKA, per germline (reference sequence). The CDR3 loop reads CSASGGGAGLAFF. The CDR3 nucleotides are TGCAGTGCTAGCGGGGGCGGCGCCGGGTTAGCTTTCTTT.

This sequence joins TRBV28 and TRBJ1-2; 7 nucleotides agree with TRBD1. The CDR3 is 12 amino acids. The germline V gene encodes CDR1 MDHEN and CDR2 SYDVKM. J was trimmed by 7 bases and V by 6 bases; bases with no gene match: 5. In nucleotides, the CDR3 is TGTGCCAGCAGGCCAAACAGGGGTGGCTACACCTTC. Its translation: CASRPNRGGYTF.

The V gene is TRBV20-1, the J gene TRBJ2-3; TRBD2 matches at 14 bases. Per the germline V gene, CDR1 is DFQATT and CDR2 is SNEGSKA (reference sequence). The V gene end was trimmed by 6 bases and the J gene end by 3 bases; junction bases not matched to a gene: 5. The CDR3 consists of 15 residues. DNA of the CDR3: TGCAGTGCCGTCGGGACTAGCGGGAGAACAGATACGCAGTATTTT. Encoded protein: CSAVGTSGRTDTQYF.

The genes are TRBV11-2 and TRBJ2-7; the D gene is possibly TRBD1 (5 bases). The CDR3 consists of 16 residues. CDR1 SGHAT and CDR2 FQNNGV come from the germline V gene. The ends were cut back, 0 bases at V and 0 bases at J, with 12 bases in the middle. CDR3 coding DNA: TGTGCCAGCAGCTTAGAGGGGCAAAGGGCCTCCTACGAGCAGTACTTC. Encoded protein: CASSLEGQRASYEQYF.

J is TRBJ2-7 and V is TRBV30; D might be TRBD2 (6 bases). Trimming took off 5 bases at V and 0 bases at J, with 17 bases between the two ends. Germline V gives CDR1 GTSNPN, CDR2 SVGIG (reference sequence). This CDR3 has 15 residues. CDR3 region: CAWGGGSKSSYEQYF. The CDR3 DNA is TGTGCCTGGGGTGGGGGGAGCAAGAGCTCCTACGAGCAGTACTTC. Filled out from reference TRBV30 and TRBJ2-7, the complete variable domain reads SQTIHQWPATLVQPVGSPLSLECTVEGTSNPNLYWYRQAAGRGLQLLFYSVGIGQISSEVPQNLSASRPQDRQFILSSKKLLLSDSGFYLCAWGGGSKSSYEQYFGPGTRLTVT.

The chain carries TRBV7-2 and TRBJ2-5, with 9 bases lining up with TRBD2. Germline lookup yields CDR1 SGHTA and CDR2 FQGNSA. CDR3 length: 19 residues. J lost 1 base, V lost 1 base, and 13 bases had no gene match. CDR3: CASSLVLWRGRDRQETQYF. The CDR3 DNA reads TGTGCCAGCAGCTTAGTCCTTTGGCGCGGGAGGGATCGCCAAGAGACCCAGTACTTC.

The rearrangement joins TRBV24-1 to TRBJ2-7; D gene uncertain. The CDR3 is 13 amino acids. Trimming cost V 6 bases and J 3 bases, with 11 bases left between them. CDR1 is KGHDR, CDR2 SFDVKD, per germline. In DNA form, the CDR3 reads TGTGCCACCAGTCCCGCGGCCCGCTACGAGCAGTACTTC. Amino acids: CATSPAARYEQYF.

This clonotype has more than one count but fewer than ten. In DNA, the CDR3 is TGTGCCAGCAGTTTCAGAACAGGGGGCTCTGGGGCCAACGTCCTGACTTTC. It translates to CASSFRTGGSGANVLTF. V is TRBV6-5 and J is TRBJ2-6; 8 bases align to TRBD1. The V and J ends lost 4 bases and 0 bases, in that order; junction bases with no gene match: 5. This CDR3 spans 17 amino acids. Germline V lookup: CDR1 MNHEY, CDR2 SVGAGI.

This clonotype was counted only a few times. The chain is built from TRBV20-1 and TRBJ1-5; D not certain. The germline V gene encodes CDR1 DFQATT and CDR2 SNEGSKA (reference sequence). This CDR3 has 13 amino acids. Trimming took off 6 bases at V and 5 bases at J, with 14 bases between the two ends. CDR3 sequence (DNA): TGCAGTGCCGAACTCATAGGTTATCAGCCCCAGCATTTT. Translation: CSAELIGYQPQHF.

This clonotype has more than one count but fewer than ten. This chain connects TRBV7-9 to TRBJ1-2; TRBD1 aligns across 7 bases. Germline V lookup: CDR1 SEHNR, CDR2 FQNEAQ (reference sequence). The J segment lost 3 bases and the V segment lost 6 bases, leaving 7 bases of the junction unmatched. The CDR3 sequence is 14 residues long. CDR3 coding DNA: TGTGCCAGCAGGATGACAGGGCAGGACTATGGCTACACCTTC. Amino acid sequence: CASRMTGQDYGYTF. Variable domain in full (rest from reference TRBV7-9 and TRBJ1-2): DTGVSQNPRHKITKRGQNVTFRCDPISEHNRLYWYRQTLGQGPEFLTYFQNEAQLEKSRLLSDRFSAERPKGSFSTLEIQRTEQGDSAMYLCASRMTGQDYGYTFGSGTRLTVV.